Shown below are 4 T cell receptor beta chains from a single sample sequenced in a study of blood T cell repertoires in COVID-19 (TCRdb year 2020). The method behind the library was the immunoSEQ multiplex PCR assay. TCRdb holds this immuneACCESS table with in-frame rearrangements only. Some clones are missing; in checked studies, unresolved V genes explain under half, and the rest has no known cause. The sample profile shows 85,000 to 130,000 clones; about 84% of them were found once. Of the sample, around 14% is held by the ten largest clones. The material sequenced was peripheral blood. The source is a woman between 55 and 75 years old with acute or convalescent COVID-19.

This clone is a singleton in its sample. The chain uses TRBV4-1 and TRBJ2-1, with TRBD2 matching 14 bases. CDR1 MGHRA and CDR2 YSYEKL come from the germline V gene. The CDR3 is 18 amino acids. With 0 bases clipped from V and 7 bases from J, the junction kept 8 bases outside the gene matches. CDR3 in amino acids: CASSQEAGTSGRRNEQFF. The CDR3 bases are TGCGCCAGCAGCCAAGAGGCCGGGACTAGCGGGAGAAGGAATGAGCAGTTCTTC.

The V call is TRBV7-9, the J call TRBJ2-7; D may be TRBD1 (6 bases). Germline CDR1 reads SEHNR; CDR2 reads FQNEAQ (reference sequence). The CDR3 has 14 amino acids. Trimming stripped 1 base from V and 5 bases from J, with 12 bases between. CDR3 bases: TGTGCCAGCAGCTTAGGGGGTACAGGGAACGAGCAGTACTTC. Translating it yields CASSLGGTGNEQYF.

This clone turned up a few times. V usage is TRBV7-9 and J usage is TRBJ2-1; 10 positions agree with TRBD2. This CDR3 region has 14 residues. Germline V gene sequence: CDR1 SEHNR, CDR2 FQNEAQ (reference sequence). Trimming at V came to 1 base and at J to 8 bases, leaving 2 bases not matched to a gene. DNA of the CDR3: TGTGCCAGCAGCTTAGGACTAGCGGGTGATGAGCAGTTCTTC. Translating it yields CASSLGLAGDEQFF. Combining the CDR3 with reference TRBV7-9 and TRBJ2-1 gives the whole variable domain DTGVSQNPRHKITKRGQNVTFRCDPISEHNRLYWYRQTLGQGPEFLTYFQNEAQLEKSRLLSDRFSAERPKGSFSTLEIQRTEQGDSAMYLCASSLGLAGDEQFFGPGTRLTVL.

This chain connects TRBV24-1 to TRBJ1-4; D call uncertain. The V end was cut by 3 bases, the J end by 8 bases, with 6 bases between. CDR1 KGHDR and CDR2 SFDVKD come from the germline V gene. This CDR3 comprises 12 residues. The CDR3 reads CATSDDGEKLFF. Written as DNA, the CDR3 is TGTGCCACCAGTGATGACGGGGAAAAACTGTTTTTT.